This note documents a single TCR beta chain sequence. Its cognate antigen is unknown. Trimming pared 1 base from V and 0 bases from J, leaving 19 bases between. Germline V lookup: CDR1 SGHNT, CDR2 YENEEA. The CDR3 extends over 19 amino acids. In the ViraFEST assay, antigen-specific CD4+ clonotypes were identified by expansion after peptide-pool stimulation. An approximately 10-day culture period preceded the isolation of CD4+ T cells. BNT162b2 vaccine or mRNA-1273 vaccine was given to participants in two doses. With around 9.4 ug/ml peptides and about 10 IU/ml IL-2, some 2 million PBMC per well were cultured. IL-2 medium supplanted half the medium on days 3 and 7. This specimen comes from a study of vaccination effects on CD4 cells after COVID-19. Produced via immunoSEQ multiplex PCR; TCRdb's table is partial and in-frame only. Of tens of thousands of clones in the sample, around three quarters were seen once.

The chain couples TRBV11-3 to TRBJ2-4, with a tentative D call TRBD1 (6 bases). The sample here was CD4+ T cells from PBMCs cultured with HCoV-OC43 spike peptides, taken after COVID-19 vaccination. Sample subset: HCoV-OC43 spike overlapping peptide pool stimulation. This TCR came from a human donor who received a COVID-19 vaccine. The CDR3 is CASSLGPGSGQLAKNIQYF. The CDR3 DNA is TGTGCCAGCAGCTTAGGACCGGGGTCTGGACAGCTAGCCAAAAACATTCAGTACTTC.